The source of this T cell receptor (beta chain) is a study of blood T cell repertoires in COVID-19. Study-wide context: There were acute and convalescent COVID-19 samples, and they came from the United States, Italy and Spain.

Per germline, CDR1 MNHEY and CDR2 SVGAGI. V lost 10 bases, J lost 9 bases, and 16 bases lay in between. The CDR3 has 11 amino acids. Generated by immunoSEQ multiplex PCR, the TCRdb table keeps only in-frame clones and is missing some. Among around 170,000 clones listed, around 90% were seen once. Across under 25 US areas, participants ranged in age from about 18 to 90 years. Two negative PCRs, clearance, or symptom resolution were required of recovered Cohort 3 donors. Source material: PBMCs or T cells enriched from blood (not recorded which). The chain has TRBV6-5 and TRBJ2-7, with D maybe TRBD2 (6 bases). The sequence was obtained from a woman between 18 and 30 years old who had recovered from COVID-19. CDR3 DNA sequence: TGTGCCACCAAAGGAGGGTCGGGGCAGTACTTC. This codes for CATKGGSGQYF.